This T cell receptor (beta chain) appears in the sequencing data of a study of early T cells in non-severe SARS-CoV-2 infection. In the library, individual cDNA molecules carried attached unique molecular identifiers. A single record per CDR3 protein comes from TCRdb applying MiXCR to the 5' RACE reads. The table has around 88,000 distinct CDR3 sequences, over 13% seen once. Between the trimmed V and J ends, which lost 5 bases and 2 bases, there was a span of 10 bases. The CDR3 is made up of 13 amino acids. Germline V gene sequence: CDR1 SGHAT, CDR2 FQNNGV. This clonotype has more than one count but fewer than ten.

What was sequenced was whole blood. This receptor was taken from an adult who was a healthcare worker with PCR-confirmed SARS-CoV-2 infection or an uninfected control (not recorded which). This sequence joins TRBV11-2 and TRBJ2-7; no reliable D call. CDR3 in amino acids: CASSPFSTYEQYF. DNA of the CDR3: TGTGCCAGCAGCCCCTTTAGTACCTACGAGCAGTACTTC.